Listed below are T cell receptor beta chains from one sample, sequenced in a study of immune characterization of retroperitoneal liposarcoma. TCRdb reprocessed the PCR reads via MiXCR and lists one record per CDR3 protein. The sample includes a few thousand distinct CDR3 sequences, roughly 26% seen only once; the top ten take 15% to 18%. Input material: tumor tissue. The receptors here all came from a female donor with retroperitoneal liposarcoma. CDR3s include the opening cysteine and the closing phenylalanine or tryptophan. D genes are given only for firm matches. A clone size is listed for some rows: how often the clone was seen (once, few, many), or a class if it is expanded.

TRBJ2-3,many,TRBV28,.,TGTGCCAGCAGTCCCCAAGGGGCGGGGAGAGATACGCAGTATTTT,CASSPQGAGRDTQYF
TRBJ2-3,.,TRBV27,TRBD2,TGTGCCAGCAGTTTAATTGCTAGCGGGAGCACAGATACGCAGTATTTT,CASSLIASGSTDTQYF
TRBJ1-1,few,TRBV9,.,TGTGCCAGCAGCGGGAGGGCAGGTGAAGCTTTCTTT,CASSGRAGEAFF
TRBJ2-7,few,TRBV12-5,.,TGTGCTAGTGGACTGACAAGCTACTACGAGCAGTACTTC,CASGLTSYYEQYF
TRBJ2-1,.,TRBV20-1,TRBD2,TGCAGTGCCACCCGAGGGACTAGCGGGAGGTACAATGAGCAGTTCTTC,CSATRGTSGRYNEQFF
TRBJ2-7,.,TRBV7-2,TRBD2,TGTGCCAGCAGCTTAAAGCCTAGCGGTACTCACGAGCAGTACTTC,CASSLKPSGTHEQYF
TRBJ2-1,medium-sized,TRBV7-2,.,TGTGCCAGCAGCTCGACAGGGTGGGAGCGGGCCGAGCAGTTCTTC,CASSSTGWERAEQFF
TRBJ1-2,medium-sized,TRBV6-1,.,TGTGCCAGCAGTCCACAGGGTTCTGGCTACACCTTC,CASSPQGSGYTF
TRBJ2-7,.,TRBV9,.,TGTGCCAGCAGCCCCACCTTAGAGGGCGAGCAGTACTTC,CASSPTLEGEQYF
TRBJ2-4,.,TRBV27,.,TGTGCCAGCAGTTTATATGCCCCCTTCACGGGGAACCAAAACATTCAGTACTTC,CASSLYAPFTGNQNIQYF
TRBJ1-4,.,TRBV7-8,.,TGTGCCAGCAGCCCGACAGAAACCAATGAAAAACTGTTTTTT,CASSPTETNEKLFF
TRBJ2-1,.,TRBV6-6,.,TGTGCCAGCAGTCGGACGTCGGAAGGCGATGAGCAGTTCTTC,CASSRTSEGDEQFF
TRBJ2-1,large,TRBV11-3,TRBD2,TGTGCCAGCAGCCGACGGACTAGCGGCACTTACAATGAGCAGTTCTTC,CASSRRTSGTYNEQFF
TRBJ1-2,.,TRBV6-5,.,TGTGCCAGCACATCAGGGATCTATGGCTACACCTTC,CASTSGIYGYTF
TRBJ2-7,.,TRBV20-1,TRBD2,TGCAGTGCTAGAGATTGGGCTAGCGGATCCTACGAGCAGTACTTC,CSARDWASGSYEQYF
TRBJ2-7,large,TRBV6-1,.,TGTGCCAGCAGTGATGCAGGGGTGGGCTACGAGCAGTACTTC,CASSDAGVGYEQYF
TRBJ1-1,.,TRBV12-3/TRBV12-4,.,TGTGCCAGCAGCCAGGTAGGGGCGACGGACAGAAGTCATCCTGAAGCTTTCTTT,CASSQVGATDRSHPEAFF
TRBJ2-3,.,TRBV4-3,TRBD2,TGCGCCAGCAGCCAATCCCCCGAACTAGCGTTGAGCACAGATACGCAGTATTTT,CASSQSPELALSTDTQYF
TRBJ2-1,.,TRBV6-1,TRBD2,TGTGCCAGCAGGACCGGGGCGGGGGGGACCTACGAGCAGTTCTTC,CASRTGAGGTYEQFF
TRBJ1-2,.,TRBV6-1,.,TGTGCCAGCAGCGCCTGGGGGGCCCTAGGCTACACCTTC,CASSAWGALGYTF
TRBJ1-1,few,TRBV6-5,.,TGTGCCAGCAGTCCAACCCGAGGGGCCCGAGGCACTGAAGCTTTCTTT,CASSPTRGARGTEAFF
TRBJ1-1,few,TRBV6-1,.,TGTGCCAGCAGTGAATCGGAGAACACTGAAGCTTTCTTT,CASSESENTEAFF
TRBJ2-7,large,TRBV6-1,.,TGTGCCAGCAGTGAAGCGTGGGGTCCCCACGAGCAGTACTTC,CASSEAWGPHEQYF
TRBJ2-1,.,TRBV6-9,TRBD2,TGTGCCAGCAGTTCTAGCGGGGGCTACAATGAGCAGTTCTTC,CASSSSGGYNEQFF
TRBJ2-4,.,TRBV6-2/TRBV6-3,TRBD1,TGTGCCAGCAGTTATGGTCAGGGGGATGTAAACATTCAGTACTTC,CASSYGQGDVNIQYF
TRBJ2-5,.,TRBV7-2,TRBD1,TGTGCCAGCAGCTTAAACAGGGGAGATCGGGAGACCCAGTACTTC,CASSLNRGDRETQYF
TRBJ1-5,.,TRBV27,TRBD1,TGTGCCAGCAACCCCCCAGGGGGCGGTCAGCCCCAGCATTTT,CASNPPGGGQPQHF